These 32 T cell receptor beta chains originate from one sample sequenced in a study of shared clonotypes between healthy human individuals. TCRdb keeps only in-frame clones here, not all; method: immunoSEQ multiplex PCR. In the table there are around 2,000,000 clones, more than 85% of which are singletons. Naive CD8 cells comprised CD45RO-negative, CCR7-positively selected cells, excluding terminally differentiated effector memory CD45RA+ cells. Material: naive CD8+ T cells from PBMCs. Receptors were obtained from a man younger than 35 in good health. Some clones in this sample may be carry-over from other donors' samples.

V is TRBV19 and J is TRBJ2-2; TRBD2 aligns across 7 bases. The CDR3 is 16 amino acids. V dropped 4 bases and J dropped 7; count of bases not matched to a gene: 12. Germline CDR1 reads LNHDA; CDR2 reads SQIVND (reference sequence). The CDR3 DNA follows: TGTGCCAGTAGTAATGGGAGGGACGGAGCTTTCGGGGAGCTGTTTTTT. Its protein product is CASSNGRDGAFGELFF.

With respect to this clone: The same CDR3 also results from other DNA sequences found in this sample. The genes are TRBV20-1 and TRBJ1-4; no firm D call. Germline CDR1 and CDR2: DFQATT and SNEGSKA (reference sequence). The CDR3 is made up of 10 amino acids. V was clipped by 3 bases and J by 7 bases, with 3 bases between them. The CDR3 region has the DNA TGCAGTGCTAGGGGTGAAAAACTGTTTTTT. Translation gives CSARGEKLFF.

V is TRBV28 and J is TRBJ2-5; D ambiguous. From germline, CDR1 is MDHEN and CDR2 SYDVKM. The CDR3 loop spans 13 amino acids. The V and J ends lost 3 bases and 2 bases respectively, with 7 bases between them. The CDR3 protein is CASSLEQQETQYF. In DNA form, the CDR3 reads TGTGCCAGCAGTTTGGAGCAGCAAGAGACCCAGTACTTC.

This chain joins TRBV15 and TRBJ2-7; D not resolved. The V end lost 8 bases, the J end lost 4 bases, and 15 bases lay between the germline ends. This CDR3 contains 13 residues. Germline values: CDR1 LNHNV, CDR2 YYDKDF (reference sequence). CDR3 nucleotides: TGTGCCACCCGCCCAGCTAACAGATACGAGCAGTACTTC. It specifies CATRPANRYEQYF.

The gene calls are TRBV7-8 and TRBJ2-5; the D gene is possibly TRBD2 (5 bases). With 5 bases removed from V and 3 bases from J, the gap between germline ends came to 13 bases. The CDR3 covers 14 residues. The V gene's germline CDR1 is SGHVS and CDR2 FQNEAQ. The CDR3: CASSAPAGEETQYF. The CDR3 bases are TGTGCCAGCAGCGCCCCGGCCGGGGAAGAGACCCAGTACTTC.

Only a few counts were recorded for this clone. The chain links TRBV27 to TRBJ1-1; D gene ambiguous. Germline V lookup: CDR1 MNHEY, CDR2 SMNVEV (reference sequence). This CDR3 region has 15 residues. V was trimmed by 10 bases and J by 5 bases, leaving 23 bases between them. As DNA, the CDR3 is TGTGCCACCCACGGGGTCGGCGGGTTTGGGACTGAAGCTTTCTTT. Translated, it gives CATHGVGGFGTEAFF.

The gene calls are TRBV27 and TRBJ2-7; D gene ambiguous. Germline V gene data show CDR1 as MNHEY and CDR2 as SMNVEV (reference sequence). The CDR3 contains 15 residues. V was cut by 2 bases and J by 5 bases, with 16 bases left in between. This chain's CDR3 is CASSLNPHWANEQYF. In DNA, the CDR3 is TGTGCCAGCAGTTTAAACCCCCATTGGGCCAACGAGCAGTACTTC.

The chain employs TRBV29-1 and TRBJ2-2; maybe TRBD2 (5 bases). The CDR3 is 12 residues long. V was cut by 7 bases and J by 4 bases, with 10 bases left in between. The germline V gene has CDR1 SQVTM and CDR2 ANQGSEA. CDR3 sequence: CSGVLGTGELFF. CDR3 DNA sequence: TGCAGCGGGGTACTAGGCACCGGGGAGCTGTTTTTT.

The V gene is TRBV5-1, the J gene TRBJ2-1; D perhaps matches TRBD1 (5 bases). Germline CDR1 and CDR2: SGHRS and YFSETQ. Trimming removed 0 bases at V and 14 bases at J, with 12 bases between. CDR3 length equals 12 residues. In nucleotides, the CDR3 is TGCGCCAGCAGCTTGGAGCCAGGGAAAAAGTTCTTC. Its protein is CASSLEPGKKFF.

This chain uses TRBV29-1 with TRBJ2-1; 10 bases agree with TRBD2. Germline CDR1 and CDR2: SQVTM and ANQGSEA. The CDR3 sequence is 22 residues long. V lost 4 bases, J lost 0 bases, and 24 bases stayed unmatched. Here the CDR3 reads CSVVGLAGEGEWELGSYNEQFF. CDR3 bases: TGCAGCGTTGTCGGCCTAGCGGGAGAGGGGGAATGGGAACTTGGCTCCTACAATGAGCAGTTCTTC.

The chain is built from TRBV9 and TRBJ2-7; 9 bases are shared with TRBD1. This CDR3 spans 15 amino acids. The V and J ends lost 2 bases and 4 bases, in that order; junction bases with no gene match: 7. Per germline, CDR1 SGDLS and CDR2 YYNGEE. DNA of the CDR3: TGTGCCAGCAGCGTGACGACAGGGGGGTCGTACGAGCAGTACTTC. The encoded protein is CASSVTTGGSYEQYF.

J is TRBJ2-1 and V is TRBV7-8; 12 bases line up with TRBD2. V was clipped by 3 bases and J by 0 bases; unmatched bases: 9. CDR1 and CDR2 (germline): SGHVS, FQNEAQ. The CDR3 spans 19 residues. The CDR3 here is CASSLVLAGGESSYNEQFF. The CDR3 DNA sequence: TGTGCCAGCAGCTTGGTACTAGCGGGAGGCGAGAGCTCCTACAATGAGCAGTTCTTC.

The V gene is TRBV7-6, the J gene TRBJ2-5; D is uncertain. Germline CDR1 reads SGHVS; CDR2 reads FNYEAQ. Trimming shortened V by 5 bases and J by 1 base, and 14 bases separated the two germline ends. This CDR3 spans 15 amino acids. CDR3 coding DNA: TGTGCCAGCAGCCGAATAATTGGGCCCCAAGAGACCCAGTACTTC. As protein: CASSRIIGPQETQYF.

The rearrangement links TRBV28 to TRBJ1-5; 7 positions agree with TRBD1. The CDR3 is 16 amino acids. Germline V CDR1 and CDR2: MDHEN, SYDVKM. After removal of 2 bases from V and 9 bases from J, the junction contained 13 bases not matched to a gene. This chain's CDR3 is CASSLLRDSPKGPQHF. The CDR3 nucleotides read TGTGCCAGCAGTTTACTCCGGGACAGCCCCAAAGGGCCCCAGCATTTT.

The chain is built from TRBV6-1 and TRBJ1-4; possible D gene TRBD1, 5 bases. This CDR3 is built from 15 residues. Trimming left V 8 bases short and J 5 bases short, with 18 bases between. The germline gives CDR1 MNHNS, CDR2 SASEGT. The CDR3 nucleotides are TGTGCCAGCCGCCAACCTGGGACGTTCAATGAAAAACTGTTTTTT. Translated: CASRQPGTFNEKLFF.

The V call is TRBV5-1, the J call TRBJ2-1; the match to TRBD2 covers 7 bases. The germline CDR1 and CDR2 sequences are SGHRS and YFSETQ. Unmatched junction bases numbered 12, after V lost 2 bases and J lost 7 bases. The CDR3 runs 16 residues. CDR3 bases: TGCGCCAGCAGCTTCCCGGGGCTAGCGGACCAAAATGAGCAGTTCTTC. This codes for CASSFPGLADQNEQFF. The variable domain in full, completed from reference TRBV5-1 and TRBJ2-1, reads KAGVTQTPRYLIKTRGQQVTLSCSPISGHRSVSWYQQTPGQGLQFLFEYFSETQRNKGNFPGRFSGRQFSNSRSEMNVSTLELGDSALYLCASSFPGLADQNEQFFGPGTRLTVL.

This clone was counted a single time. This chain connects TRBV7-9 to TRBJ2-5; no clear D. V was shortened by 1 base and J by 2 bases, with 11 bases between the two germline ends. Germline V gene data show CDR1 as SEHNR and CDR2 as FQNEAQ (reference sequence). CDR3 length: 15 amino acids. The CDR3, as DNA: TGTGCCAGCAGCTTAGATCAAGAGATTCAAGAGACCCAGTACTTC. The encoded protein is CASSLDQEIQETQYF.

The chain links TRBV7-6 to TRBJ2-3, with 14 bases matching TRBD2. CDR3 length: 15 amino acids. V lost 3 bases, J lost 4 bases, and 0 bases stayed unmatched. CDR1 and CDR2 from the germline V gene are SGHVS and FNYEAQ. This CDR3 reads CASSLTSGRADTQYF. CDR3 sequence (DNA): TGTGCCAGCAGCTTGACTAGCGGGAGGGCAGATACGCAGTATTTT.

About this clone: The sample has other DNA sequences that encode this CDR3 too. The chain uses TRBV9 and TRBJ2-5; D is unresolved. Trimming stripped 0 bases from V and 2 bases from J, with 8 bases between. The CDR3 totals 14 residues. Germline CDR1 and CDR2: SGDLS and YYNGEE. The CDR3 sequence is CASSVAGGQETQYF. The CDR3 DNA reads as TGTGCCAGCAGCGTAGCGGGCGGTCAAGAGACCCAGTACTTC. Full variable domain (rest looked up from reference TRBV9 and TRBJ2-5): DSGVTQTPKHLITATGQRVTLRCSPRSGDLSVYWYQQSLDQGLQFLIQYYNGEERAKGNILERFSAQQFPDLHSELNLSSLELGDSALYFCASSVAGGQETQYFGPGTRLLVL.

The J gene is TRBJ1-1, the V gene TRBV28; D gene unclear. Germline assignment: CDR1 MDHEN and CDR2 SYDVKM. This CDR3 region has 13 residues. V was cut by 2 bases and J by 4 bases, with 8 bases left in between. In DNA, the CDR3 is TGTGCCAGCAGTTTAGGAGCGTTCACTGAAGCTTTCTTT. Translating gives CASSLGAFTEAFF.

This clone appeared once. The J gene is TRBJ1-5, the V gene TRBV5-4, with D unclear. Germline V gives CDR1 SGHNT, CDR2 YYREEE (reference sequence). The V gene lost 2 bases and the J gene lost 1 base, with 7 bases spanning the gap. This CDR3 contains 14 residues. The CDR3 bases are TGTGCCAGCAGCTTTATGGGGAGCAATCAGCCCCAGCATTTT. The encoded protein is CASSFMGSNQPQHF. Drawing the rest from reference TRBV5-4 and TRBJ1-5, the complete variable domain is ETGVTQSPTHLIKTRGQQVTLRCSSQSGHNTVSWYQQALGQGPQFIFQYYREEENGRGNFPPRFSGLQFPNYSSELNVNALELDDSALYLCASSFMGSNQPQHFGDGTRLSIL.

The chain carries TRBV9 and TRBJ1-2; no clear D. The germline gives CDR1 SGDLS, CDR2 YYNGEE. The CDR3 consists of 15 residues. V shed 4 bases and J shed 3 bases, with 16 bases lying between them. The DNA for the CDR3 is TGTGCCAGCAGCCAAGGGCGAGATTTTGACTATGGCTACACCTTC. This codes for CASSQGRDFDYGYTF.

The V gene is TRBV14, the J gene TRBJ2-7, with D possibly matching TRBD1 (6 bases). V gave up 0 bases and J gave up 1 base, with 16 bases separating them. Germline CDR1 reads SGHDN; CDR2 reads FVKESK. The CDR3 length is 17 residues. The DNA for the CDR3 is TGTGCCAGCAGCCAAGACCCCCGGACAGAATATTCCTACGAGCAGTACTTC. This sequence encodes CASSQDPRTEYSYEQYF. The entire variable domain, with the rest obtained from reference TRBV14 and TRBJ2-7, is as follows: EAGVTQFPSHSVIEKGQTVTLRCDPISGHDNLYWYRRVMGKEIKFLLHFVKESKQDESGMPNNRFLAERTGGTYSTLKVQPAELEDSGVYFCASSQDPRTEYSYEQYFGPGTRLTVT.

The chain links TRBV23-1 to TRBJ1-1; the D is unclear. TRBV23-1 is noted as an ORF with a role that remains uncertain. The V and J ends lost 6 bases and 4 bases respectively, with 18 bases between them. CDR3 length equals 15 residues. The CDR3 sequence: CASSHRKGPGTEAFF. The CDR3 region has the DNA TGCGCCAGCAGCCATAGAAAGGGTCCAGGCACTGAAGCTTTCTTT.

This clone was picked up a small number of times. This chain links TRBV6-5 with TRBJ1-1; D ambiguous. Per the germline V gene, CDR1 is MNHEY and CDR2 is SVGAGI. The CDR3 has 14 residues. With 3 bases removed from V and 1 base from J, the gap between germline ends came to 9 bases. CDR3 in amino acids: CASSYGLRNTEAFF. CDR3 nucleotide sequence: TGTGCCAGCAGTTATGGCCTACGGAACACTGAAGCTTTCTTT.

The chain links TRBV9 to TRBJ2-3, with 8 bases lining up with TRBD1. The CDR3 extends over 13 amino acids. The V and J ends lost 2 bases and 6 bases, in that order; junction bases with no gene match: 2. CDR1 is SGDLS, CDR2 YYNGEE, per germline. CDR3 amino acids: CASSVQGADTQYF. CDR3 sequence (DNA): TGTGCCAGCAGCGTGCAGGGGGCTGATACGCAGTATTTT.

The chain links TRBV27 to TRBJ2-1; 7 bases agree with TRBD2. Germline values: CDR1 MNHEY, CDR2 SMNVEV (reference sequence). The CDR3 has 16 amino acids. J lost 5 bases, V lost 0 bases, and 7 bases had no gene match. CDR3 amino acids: CASSLSAGEKNNEQFF. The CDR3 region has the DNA TGTGCCAGCAGTTTATCCGCGGGAGAAAAAAACAATGAGCAGTTCTTC.

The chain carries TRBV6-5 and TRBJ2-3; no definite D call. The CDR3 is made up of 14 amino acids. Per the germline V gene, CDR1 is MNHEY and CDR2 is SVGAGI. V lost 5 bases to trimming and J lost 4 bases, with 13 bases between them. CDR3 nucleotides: TGTGCCAGCAGTCATGACAACGAAGCAGATACGCAGTATTTT. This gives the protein CASSHDNEADTQYF.

CDR3 in DNA: TGTGCCAGCAGTTTCAGCGGTACAGGACCCCTCGCCTACGAGCAGTACTTC. Amino acids: CASSFSGTGPLAYEQYF. The chain employs TRBV27 and TRBJ2-7; TRBD1 or TRBD2 may be the D gene (5 bases each). V was clipped by 3 bases and J by 2 bases, with 20 bases between them. The CDR3 runs to 17 residues. Germline assignment: CDR1 MNHEY and CDR2 SMNVEV (reference sequence).

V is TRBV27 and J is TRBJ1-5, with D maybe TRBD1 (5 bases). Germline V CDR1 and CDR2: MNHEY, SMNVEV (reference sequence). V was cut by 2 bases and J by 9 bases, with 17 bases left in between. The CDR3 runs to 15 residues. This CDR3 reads CASSLSPGSVAPQHF. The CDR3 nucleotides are TGTGCCAGCAGTTTAAGTCCAGGGTCCGTCGCGCCCCAGCATTTT.

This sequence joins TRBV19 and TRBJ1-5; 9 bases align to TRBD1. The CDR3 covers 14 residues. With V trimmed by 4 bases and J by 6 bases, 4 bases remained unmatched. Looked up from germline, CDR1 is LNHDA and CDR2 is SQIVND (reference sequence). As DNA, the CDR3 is TGTGCCAGTAGTAACAGGGGGCTGGTTCAGCCCCAGCATTTT. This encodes CASSNRGLVQPQHF. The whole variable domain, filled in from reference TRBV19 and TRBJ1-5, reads DGGITQSPKYLFRKEGQNVTLSCEQNLNHDAMYWYRQDPGQGLRLIYYSQIVNDFQKGDIAEGYSVSREKKESFPLTVTSAQKNPTAFYLCASSNRGLVQPQHFGDGTRLSIL.

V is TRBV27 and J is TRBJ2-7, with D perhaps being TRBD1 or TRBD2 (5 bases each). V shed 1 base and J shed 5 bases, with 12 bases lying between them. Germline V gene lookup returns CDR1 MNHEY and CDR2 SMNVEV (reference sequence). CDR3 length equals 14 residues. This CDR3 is CASSLLRDAHEQYF. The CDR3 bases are TGTGCCAGCAGTTTATTAAGGGACGCCCACGAGCAGTACTTC.